The rows below give T cell receptor beta chains drawn from one sample of a study of cytomegalovirus exposure and HLA in healthy donors. Measured with immunoSEQ multiplex PCR; TCRdb has only the in-frame clones, and not every one. This table holds 120,000 or so clones, less than 85% found once. The specimen sequenced was PBMCs. The receptors were gathered from a male donor in good health and CMV-seronegative. Each CDR3 is given with its conserved first and last residue. D genes are given only for firm matches. Clone size appears in some rows only: once, few, many, or a class for an expanded clone.

>TRBD1|TRBJ1-1|TRBV7-8|-
TGTGTCAGCAGCTTAGACAGGGACACTGAAGCTTTCTTT
CVSSLDRDTEAFF
>TRBD2|TRBJ2-1|TRBV6-4|few
TGTGCCAGCAGTGAAGAGGCGGGGGGGCCGAATGAGCAGTTCTTC
CASSEEAGGPNEQFF
>-|TRBJ1-2|TRBV9|few
TGTGCCAGCAGCGTAGAGGTGGCGAATCGGGGCTATGGCTACACCTTC
CASSVEVANRGYGYTF
>-|TRBJ2-7|TRBV27|-
TGTGCCAGCAGTTCGGCGGGACAGAACTACGAGCAGTACTTC
CASSSAGQNYEQYF
>-|TRBJ1-1|TRBV12-5|-
TGTGCTAGTGGTTCATACACTGAAGCTTTCTTT
CASGSYTEAFF
>TRBD2|TRBJ2-7|TRBV9|-
TGTGCCAGCAGCGTAGCCGCTAGCGGGAGTATCTTCGAGCAGTACTTC
CASSVAASGSIFEQYF
>-|TRBJ2-3|TRBV10-3|few
TGTGCCATACGGGACTCCGGGGGTCCAGATACGCAGTATTTT
CAIRDSGGPDTQYF
>-|TRBJ2-5|TRBV11-2|once
TGTGCCAGCAGCTTTCCCCCCAGGGGAGAGACCCAGTACTTC
CASSFPPRGETQYF
>-|TRBJ2-7|TRBV28|-
TGTGCCAGCAGTTTAACGGGTAAATACGAGCAGTACTTC
CASSLTGKYEQYF
>TRBD1|TRBJ2-7|TRBV6-1|-
TGTGCCAGCGGTGAACCGGGACAGGGTCACTACGAGCAGTACTTC
CASGEPGQGHYEQYF
>-|TRBJ2-7|TRBV6-6|-
TGTGCCAGCAGTTACTCTCCCAACTCCTACGAGCAGTACTTC
CASSYSPNSYEQYF
>-|TRBJ1-1|TRBV30|-
TGTGCCTGGAGTGCTCGGGGGAACACTGAAGCTTTCTTT
CAWSARGNTEAFF
>-|TRBJ1-1|TRBV27|-
TGTGCCAGCAGCCGAGGTACTGAAGCTTTCTTT
CASSRGTEAFF
>TRBD1|TRBJ1-1|TRBV18|-
TGTGCCAGCTCAGGGCAGACAGGGGTAACTGAAGCTTTCTTT
CASSGQTGVTEAFF
>-|TRBJ2-3|TRBV21-1|few
TGTGCCAGCAGCAAAGTGGCCAATGCAGATACGCAGTATTTT
CASSKVANADTQYF
>-|TRBJ1-4|TRBV10-3|-
TGTGCCATCAAGGCAGGGGATGAAAAACTGTTTTTT
CAIKAGDEKLFF
>TRBD2|TRBJ2-7|TRBV10-1|-
TGCGCCAGCAGTCTGAAGCGGGAGTTGGCGCAGTACTTC
CASSLKRELAQYF
>-|TRBJ2-3|TRBV10-3|-
TGTGCCATCAGTGAGGGGCAGGGGAGGGGTGATACGCAGTATTTT
CAISEGQGRGDTQYF
>TRBD1|TRBJ1-6|TRBV4-1|few
TGCGCCAGCAGCCAAGATGGGACAGGGGAGAATTCACCCCTCCACTTT
CASSQDGTGENSPLHF
>-|TRBJ2-2|TRBV27|-
TGTGCCAGCAGTTCCACCTGGCTAGGCAACACCGGGGAGCTGTTTTTT
CASSSTWLGNTGELFF
>TRBD1|TRBJ1-2|TRBV28|-
TGTGCCAGCAGCAAACTGACAGGGGTAGGCTACACCTTC
CASSKLTGVGYTF
>-|TRBJ1-6|TRBV6-1|-
TGTGCCAGCAGTGAAGGCCGGAATTCACCCCTCCACTTT
CASSEGRNSPLHF
>TRBD2|TRBJ2-3|TRBV9|-
TGTGCCAGCAGCGTAGGATCAGCTAGCGGGGGGGCCCTCTTAACAGATACGCAGTATTTT
CASSVGSASGGALLTDTQYF
>-|TRBJ2-7|TRBV9|few
TGTGCCAGCAGCGTAGATCGGACTCCACCCTACGAGCAGTACTTC
CASSVDRTPPYEQYF
>TRBD2|TRBJ2-3|TRBV5-1|-
TGCGCCAGCAGCCCTACTAGCGGGGGTGGCACAGATACGCAGTATTTT
CASSPTSGGGTDTQYF
>-|TRBJ2-5|TRBV7-9|-
TGTTCCAGCAGCTTCTCCCAGGGGCTCCAAGAGACCCAGTACTTC
CSSSFSQGLQETQYF
>-|TRBJ1-1|TRBV19|-
TGTGCCAGTAGGGGAATACAGGGAACTTTGACTGAAGCTTTCTTT
CASRGIQGTLTEAFF
>-|TRBJ1-1|TRBV19|-
TGTGCCAGTACCCATCGGGGGGGGACTGAAGCTTTCTTT
CASTHRGGTEAFF
>TRBD1|TRBJ1-2|TRBV15|-
TGTGCCACCAGCAGGGGACAGGGGGCTGGGGGCTACACCTTC
CATSRGQGAGGYTF
>TRBD1|TRBJ1-2|TRBV4-3|-
TGCGCCAGCAGCCCGACAGGGGTCAGCTATGGCTACACCTTC
CASSPTGVSYGYTF
>TRBD1|TRBJ2-7|TRBV27|-
TGTGCCAGCAGTCACCTCCGACAGGGCCTCTCCTACGAGCAGTACTTC
CASSHLRQGLSYEQYF
>-|TRBJ2-5|TRBV7-2|-
TGTGCCAGCAGCCCAGGACAGCAAGAGACCCAGTACTTC
CASSPGQQETQYF
>TRBD1|TRBJ2-5|TRBV7-3|few
TGTGCCAGCAGCTCAGGGACAGGGGAGACCCAGTACTTC
CASSSGTGETQYF
>-|TRBJ2-4|TRBV4-2|-
TGTGCCAGCAGCCCGAGATCGGGAATCGACATTCAGTACTTC
CASSPRSGIDIQYF
>-|TRBJ2-7|TRBV9|-
TGTGCCAGCAGCGTAGGCCCGTCCGCAGACGAGCAGTACTTC
CASSVGPSADEQYF
>-|TRBJ2-2|TRBV27|few
TGTGCCAGCAGTTTAACGTTGCCGGACAGCACCGGGGAGCTGTTTTTT
CASSLTLPDSTGELFF
>TRBD2|TRBJ2-5|TRBV7-8|-
TGTGCCAGCAGCTTGCGGGGGGGGTTGGAGACCCAGTACTTC
CASSLRGGLETQYF
>TRBD1|TRBJ2-2|TRBV7-9|-
TGTGCCAGCAGGGATACCTCCGGGACAGCGAACACCGGGGAGCTGTTTTTT
CASRDTSGTANTGELFF